This TCR beta chain came from a study of siplizumab effects on memory and regulatory T cells. The study's findings and limits: Siplizumab gave mappable alloreactive CD4+ clones an average Treg-derived fraction of 68.8%, against roughly 26% in controls. Naive T cells appeared more diverse than memory cells and seemed to be major alloresponse contributors.

Details on this clone: Its cognate antigen is unknown.

Measured with immunoSEQ multiplex PCR; TCRdb has only the in-frame clones, and not every one. The table has around 100,000 clones, about 93% seen once. The germline V and J ends were trimmed by 3 bases and 4 bases, with 12 bases remaining between them. This CDR3 is built from 15 residues. The germline gives CDR1 MDHEN, CDR2 SYDVKM. The source is a human donor in good health. Sequenced: CD4+ T cells sorted from blood. The chain employs TRBV28 and TRBJ2-2; D might be TRBD1 (6 bases). CDR3 loop: CASSFGTSVTGELFF. In DNA form, the CDR3 reads TGTGCCAGCAGTTTTGGGACATCCGTCACCGGGGAGCTGTTTTTT. Full variable domain (outside the CDR3, taken from reference TRBV28 and TRBJ2-2): DVKVTQSSRYLVKRTGEKVFLECVQDMDHENMFWYRQDPGLGLRLIYFSYDVKMKEKGDIPEGYSVSREKKERFSLILESASTNQTSMYLCASSFGTSVTGELFFGEGSRLTVL.